The 9 T cell receptor beta chains below were found in one sample sequenced in a study of cytomegalovirus exposure and HLA in healthy donors (dated by TCRdb to 2016 to 2017). Libraries were constructed by the immunoSEQ multiplex PCR assay. For the multiplex PCR, a mixture combining 60 forward primers for TCR Vbeta segments and 13 reverse primers for TCR Jbeta segments was used. The immuneACCESS repertoire file appears here via TCRdb, limited to in-frame rearrangements. These files lack a portion of the clones; in checked studies, under half of the deficit traces to unresolved V genes, and the cause of the others is not known. The sample's clone listing holds under 200,000 clones. Roughly 0.83% of the sample rests with the top ten. Material: PBMCs. The receptors were gathered from a woman aged 18-29 years in good health and CMV-seropositive.

This sequence joins TRBV11-2 and TRBJ1-1, with 7 bases that match TRBD1. The CDR3 has 16 residues. Germline assignment: CDR1 SGHAT and CDR2 FQNNGV. V lost 1 base and J lost 3; bases outside the gene matches: 8. CDR3 bases: TGTGCCAGCAGCTTAGGGAGGGGGCGAGGCGACACTGAAGCTTTCTTT. Encoded protein: CASSLGRGRGDTEAFF.

To note about this clone: At one end the junction does not follow the germline gene, possibly because of a read error. V and J are TRBV7-9 and TRBJ2-5; D is perhaps TRBD2 (6 bases). CDR1 is SEHNR and CDR2 is FQNEAQ in the germline V gene (reference sequence). This CDR3 has 15 residues. CDR3 in DNA: TGTGCCAGCAGCCAAGGCCCAGGGAGGCAAGGGACCCAGTACTTC. It translates to CASSQGPGRQGTQYF.

This chain links TRBV7-2 with TRBJ2-7; D not certain. Trimming took 6 bases from V and 4 from J, leaving 16 bases between them. From germline, CDR1 is SGHTA and CDR2 FQGNSA. CDR3 length: 14 residues. This CDR3 is CASSPVVGRYEQYF. The CDR3 coding sequence is TGTGCCAGCAGTCCGGTTGTGGGCCGGTACGAGCAGTACTTC. Together with reference TRBV7-2 and TRBJ2-7, the CDR3 gives the full variable domain: GAGVSQSPSNKVTEKGKDVELRCDPISGHTALYWYRQSLGQGLEFLIYFQGNSAPDKSGLPSDRFSAERTGGSVSTLTIQRTQQEDSAVYLCASSPVVGRYEQYFGPGTRLTVT.

The V and J genes are TRBV7-9 and TRBJ1-3; D remains unclear. The CDR3 is 13 residues long. CDR1 and CDR2 (germline): SEHNR, FQNEAQ (reference sequence). V was shortened by 5 bases and J by 3 bases, with 8 bases between the two germline ends. CDR3 sequence reads: CASSPGVGNTIYF. For the CDR3, the DNA is TGTGCCAGCAGCCCCGGGGTTGGAAACACCATATATTTT.

V gene TRBV30 combines with J gene TRBJ1-4; a weak D match, TRBD1 (5 bases). The length of the CDR3 is 16 residues. Germline lookup yields CDR1 GTSNPN and CDR2 SVGIG (reference sequence). The germline V and J ends were trimmed by 2 bases and 0 bases, with 13 bases remaining between them. CDR3 region: CAWSLRTPATNEKLFF. The CDR3 region has the DNA TGTGCCTGGAGTCTCCGGACACCTGCAACTAATGAAAAACTGTTTTTT.

The gene calls are TRBV5-6 and TRBJ2-1, with 10 bases aligning to TRBD2. The germline V gene has CDR1 SGHDT and CDR2 YYEEEE. This CDR3 is 15 amino acids long. The V segment lost 6 bases and the J segment 0 bases; nucleotides outside the gene matches: 3. The CDR3 spells CASKREGLSYNEQFF. CDR3 DNA: TGTGCCAGCAAGCGGGAGGGCCTCTCCTACAATGAGCAGTTCTTC.

J is TRBJ2-7 and V is TRBV29-1; a possible D gene is TRBD1 (5 bases). The V and J ends lost 4 bases and 0 bases respectively, with 10 bases between them. Germline assignment: CDR1 SQVTM and CDR2 ANQGSEA. The CDR3 totals 13 residues. The CDR3 protein is CSVARDTSYEQYF. CDR3 in DNA: TGCAGCGTTGCCAGGGATACCTCCTACGAGCAGTACTTC.

V and J are TRBV5-5 and TRBJ1-2; D ambiguous. Between the trimmed V and J ends, which lost 4 bases and 2 bases, there was a span of 6 bases. CDR3 length: 12 residues. Germline V gene sequence: CDR1 SGHKS, CDR2 YYEKEE (reference sequence). The CDR3 loop reads CASSVVNYGYTF. CDR3 nucleotide sequence: TGTGCCAGCAGCGTAGTGAACTATGGCTACACCTTC.

The J gene is TRBJ2-2, the V gene TRBV27, with D unclear. The CDR3 runs 12 residues. V was trimmed by 7 bases and J by 4 bases, leaving 7 bases between them. Germline V gives CDR1 MNHEY, CDR2 SMNVEV (reference sequence). CDR3 amino acids: CASKYSTGELFF. CDR3 bases: TGTGCCAGCAAGTACAGCACCGGGGAGCTGTTTTTT.